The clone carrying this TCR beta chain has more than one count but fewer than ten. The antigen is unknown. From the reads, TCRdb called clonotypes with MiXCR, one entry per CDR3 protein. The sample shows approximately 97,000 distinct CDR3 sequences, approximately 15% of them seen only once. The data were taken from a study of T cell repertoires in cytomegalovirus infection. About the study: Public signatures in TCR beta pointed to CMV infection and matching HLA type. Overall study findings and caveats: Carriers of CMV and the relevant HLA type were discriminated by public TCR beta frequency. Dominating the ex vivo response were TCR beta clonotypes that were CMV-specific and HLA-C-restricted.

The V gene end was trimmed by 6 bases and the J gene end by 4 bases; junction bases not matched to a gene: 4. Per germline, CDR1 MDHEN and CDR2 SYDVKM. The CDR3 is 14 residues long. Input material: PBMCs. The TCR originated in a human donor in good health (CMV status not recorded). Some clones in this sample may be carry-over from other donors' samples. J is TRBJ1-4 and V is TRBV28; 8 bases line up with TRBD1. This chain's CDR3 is CASSSTGDNEKLFF. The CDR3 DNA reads TGTGCCAGCAGCTCGACAGGGGATAATGAAAAACTGTTTTTT.